This TCR beta chain stems from a study of T cell changes during pregnancy in multiple sclerosis. Measured with immunoSEQ multiplex PCR; TCRdb has only the in-frame clones, and not every one. There are 60,000 to 95,000 clones in the sample; around nine tenths occur only once, and about 0.45% lies in the top ten. Germline lookup yields CDR1 MDHEN and CDR2 SYDVKM. J was trimmed by 4 bases and V by 5 bases; bases with no gene match: 9. CDR3 size: 15 residues. V usage is TRBV28 and J usage is TRBJ1-2, with 8 positions matching TRBD1. This TCR came from a female donor with multiple sclerosis, enrolled in a pregnancy study. Sequencing used CD4+ T cells from peripheral blood mononuclear cells, obtained before pregnancy. The CDR3 nucleotides read TGTGCCAGCAGTCTCTCCGGACAGGGACCCTATGGCTACACCTTC. The encoded protein is CASSLSGQGPYGYTF.